The next 8 T cell receptor beta chains were all read from a single sample in a study of Graves' ophthalmopathy and Graves' hyperthyroidism. The TCR beta CDR3 regions underwent amplification from RNA transcripts. The library came from an HTBI-primed first-round RT-PCR and a second-round multiplex PCR. TCRdb re-analysed the multiplex PCR reads in MiXCR, keeping a single row per CDR3 protein. Among nearly 400,000 distinct CDR3 sequences listed, 18% were seen once. Sample: peripheral blood. These receptors came from a woman aged 18-35 years with Graves' ophthalmopathy.

The rearrangement links TRBV7-2 to TRBJ1-2; no firm D call. The CDR3 spans 16 residues. CDR1 SGHTA and CDR2 FQGNSA come from the germline V gene. Trimming stripped 0 bases from V and 4 bases from J, with 15 bases between. The CDR3 DNA reads TGTGCCAGCAGCTTAGCGGTAGGGCCCCGCAGCTATGGCTACACCTTC. The encoded protein is CASSLAVGPRSYGYTF. Full variable domain (remainder filled in from reference TRBV7-2 and TRBJ1-2): GAGVSQSPSNKVTEKGKDVELRCDPISGHTALYWYRQSLGQGLEFLIYFQGNSAPDKSGLPSDRFSAERTGGSVSTLTIQRTQQEDSAVYLCASSLAVGPRSYGYTFGSGTRLTVV.

This clonotype occurred many times. The genes are TRBV7-2 and TRBJ2-2; 8 bases agree with TRBD2. Germline trimming cut 3 bases from V and 6 bases from J; bases unmatched to any gene: 6. CDR1 and CDR2 (germline): SGHTA, FQGNSA. This CDR3 is 15 amino acids long. CDR3 region: CASSLGLGASGELFF. The CDR3 bases are TGTGCCAGCAGCTTGGGACTAGGTGCGTCCGGGGAGCTGTTTTTT.

This clonotype came up many times. The chain recombines TRBV28 with TRBJ1-1; D gene uncertain. The CDR3 is 14 amino acids. Germline assignment: CDR1 MDHEN and CDR2 SYDVKM. V lost 5 bases and J 0 bases, leaving 10 bases between the germline ends. CDR3 sequence (DNA): TGTGCCAGCAGTCTCCACACAATGAACACTGAAGCTTTCTTT. Translating gives CASSLHTMNTEAFF.

This clonotype was recorded many times. The chain links TRBV29-1 to TRBJ1-2; TRBD1 aligns across 7 bases. The V gene's germline CDR1 is SQVTM and CDR2 ANQGSEA. CDR3 length: 15 residues. V dropped 7 bases and J dropped 3; count of bases not matched to a gene: 14. The DNA for the CDR3 is TGCAGCGCCAATACCCGACAGGGAGTGGACTATGGCTACACCTTC. Its translation: CSANTRQGVDYGYTF.

This clonotype has ten or more counts. The chain couples TRBV6-5 to TRBJ2-7; 13 bases match TRBD2. After removal of 2 bases from V and 2 bases from J, the junction contained 6 bases not matched to a gene. The CDR3 totals 17 residues. Per the germline V gene, CDR1 is MNHEY and CDR2 is SVGAGI. In DNA form, the CDR3 reads TGTGCCAGCAGTTACATCGGGACTAGCGGGAAACCCTACGAGCAGTACTTC. Translating it yields CASSYIGTSGKPYEQYF.

The table lists this clonotype with many counts. This sequence joins TRBV7-2 and TRBJ2-1; 13 bases fit TRBD2. V shed 4 bases, J shed 7 bases, and the junction held 13 bases outside the gene matches. Germline V CDR1 and CDR2: SGHTA, FQGNSA. The CDR3 extends over 18 amino acids. The CDR3 reads CASSSTSGGASRGNEQFF. The CDR3 bases are TGTGCCAGCAGCTCCACTAGCGGGGGGGCCTCAAGGGGAAATGAGCAGTTCTTC.

There are many counts of this clonotype. The chain links TRBV4-1 to TRBJ1-2, with 9 positions matching TRBD1. The V gene end was trimmed by 2 bases and the J gene end by 6 bases; junction bases not matched to a gene: 7. The CDR3 covers 15 residues. Germline V gene data show CDR1 as MGHRA and CDR2 as YSYEKL. The CDR3 bases are TGCGCCAGCAGCCAACTATACCGGGACAGGGATGGCTACACCTTC. Translation gives CASSQLYRDRDGYTF.

The chain joins TRBV20-1 to TRBJ2-5, with TRBD1 identical over 10 bases. The germline gives CDR1 DFQATT, CDR2 SNEGSKA (reference sequence). This CDR3 has 13 amino acids. Unmatched junction bases numbered 5, after V lost 5 bases and J lost 5 bases. CDR3 nucleotides: TGCAGTGCTCGGGACAGGGGAAGGGAGACCCAGTACTTC. It translates to CSARDRGRETQYF.